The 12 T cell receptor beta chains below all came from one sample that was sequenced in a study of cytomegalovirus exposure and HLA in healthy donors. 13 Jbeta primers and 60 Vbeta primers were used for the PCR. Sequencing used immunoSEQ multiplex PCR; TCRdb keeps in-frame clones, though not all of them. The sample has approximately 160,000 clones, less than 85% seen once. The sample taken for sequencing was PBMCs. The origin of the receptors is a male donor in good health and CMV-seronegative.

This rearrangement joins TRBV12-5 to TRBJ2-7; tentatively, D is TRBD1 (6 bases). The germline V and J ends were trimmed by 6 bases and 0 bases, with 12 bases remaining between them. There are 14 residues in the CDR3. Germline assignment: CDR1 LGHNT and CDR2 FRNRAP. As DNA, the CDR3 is TGTGCTAGTGGGAGGGACACTCTCTCCTACGAGCAGTACTTC. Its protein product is CASGRDTLSYEQYF.

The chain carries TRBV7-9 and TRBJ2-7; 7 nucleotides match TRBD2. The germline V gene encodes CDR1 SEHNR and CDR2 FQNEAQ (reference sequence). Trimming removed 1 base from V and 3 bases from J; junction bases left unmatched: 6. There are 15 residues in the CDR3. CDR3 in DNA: TGTGCCAGCAGCTTAGGCGGGAGCTCAGTCTACGAGCAGTACTTC. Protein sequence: CASSLGGSSVYEQYF.

The CDR3 protein is CASSHGAGGPHNEQFF. For the CDR3, the DNA is TGTGCCAGCAGCCACGGGGCGGGGGGGCCCCACAATGAGCAGTTCTTC. The chain combines TRBV14 with TRBJ2-1, with 9 bases aligning to TRBD2. V was clipped by 3 bases and J by 5 bases; unmatched bases: 8. This CDR3 contains 16 residues. CDR1 and CDR2 from the germline V gene are SGHDN and FVKESK.

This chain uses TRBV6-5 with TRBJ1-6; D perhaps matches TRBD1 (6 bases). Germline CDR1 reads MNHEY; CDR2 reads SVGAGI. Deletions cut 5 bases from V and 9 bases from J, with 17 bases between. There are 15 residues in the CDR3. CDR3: CASSGYRDFGSPLHF. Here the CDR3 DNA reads TGTGCCAGCAGTGGCTACAGGGATTTTGGTTCACCCCTCCACTTT.

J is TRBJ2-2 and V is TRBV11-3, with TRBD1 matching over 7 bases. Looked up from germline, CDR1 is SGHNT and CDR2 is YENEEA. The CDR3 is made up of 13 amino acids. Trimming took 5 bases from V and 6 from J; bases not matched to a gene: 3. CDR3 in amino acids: CASSQGVSGELFF. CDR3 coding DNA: TGTGCCAGCAGCCAGGGGGTGTCCGGGGAGCTGTTTTTT. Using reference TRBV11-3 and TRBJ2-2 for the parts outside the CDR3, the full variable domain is EAGVVQSPRYKIIEKKQPVAFWCNPISGHNTLYWYLQNLGQGPELLIRYENEEAVDDSQLPKDRFSAERLKGVDSTLKIQPAELGDSAVYLCASSQGVSGELFFGEGSRLTVL.

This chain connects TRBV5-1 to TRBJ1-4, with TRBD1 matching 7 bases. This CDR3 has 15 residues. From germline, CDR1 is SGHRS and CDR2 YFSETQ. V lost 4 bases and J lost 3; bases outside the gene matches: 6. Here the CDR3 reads CASSIADRSNEKLFF. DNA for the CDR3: TGCGCCAGCAGCATAGCGGACAGGTCTAATGAAAAACTGTTTTTT.

The CDR3 reads CAISPLGGAETQYF. CDR3 bases: TGTGCCATCAGTCCTCTAGGGGGAGCAGAGACCCAGTACTTC. The V call is TRBV10-3, the J call TRBJ2-5, with D maybe TRBD1 (6 bases). Trimming removed 5 bases from V and 4 bases from J, with 14 bases in between. The CDR3 contains 14 residues. Germline CDR1 is ENHRY and CDR2 is SYGVKD.

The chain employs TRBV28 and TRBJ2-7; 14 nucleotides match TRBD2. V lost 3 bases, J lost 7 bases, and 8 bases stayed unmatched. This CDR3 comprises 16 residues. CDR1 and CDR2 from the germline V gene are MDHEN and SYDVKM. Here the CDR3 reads CASSFRLAGGPGEQYF. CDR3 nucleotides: TGTGCCAGCAGTTTTCGACTAGCGGGAGGGCCGGGGGAGCAGTACTTC.

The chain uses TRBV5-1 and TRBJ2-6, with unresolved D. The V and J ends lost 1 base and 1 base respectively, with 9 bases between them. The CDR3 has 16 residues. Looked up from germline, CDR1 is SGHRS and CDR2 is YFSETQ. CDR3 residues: CASSLPSASGANVLTF. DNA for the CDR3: TGCGCCAGCAGCTTGCCCAGCGCGTCTGGGGCCAACGTCCTGACTTTC.

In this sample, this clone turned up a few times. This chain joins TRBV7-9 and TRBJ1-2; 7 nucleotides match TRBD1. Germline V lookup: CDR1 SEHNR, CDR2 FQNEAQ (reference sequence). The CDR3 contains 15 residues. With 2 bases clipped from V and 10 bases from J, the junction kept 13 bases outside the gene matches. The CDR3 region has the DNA TGTGCCAGCAGCTTACCCTTCAGCCGGGGACAGTACTACACCTTC. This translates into CASSLPFSRGQYYTF.

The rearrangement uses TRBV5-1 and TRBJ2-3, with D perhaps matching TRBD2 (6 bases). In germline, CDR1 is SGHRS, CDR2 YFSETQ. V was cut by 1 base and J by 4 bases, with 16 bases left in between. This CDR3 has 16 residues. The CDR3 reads CASSLQLSGGADTQYF. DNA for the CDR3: TGCGCCAGCAGCTTGCAGTTGTCCGGCGGGGCAGATACGCAGTATTTT.

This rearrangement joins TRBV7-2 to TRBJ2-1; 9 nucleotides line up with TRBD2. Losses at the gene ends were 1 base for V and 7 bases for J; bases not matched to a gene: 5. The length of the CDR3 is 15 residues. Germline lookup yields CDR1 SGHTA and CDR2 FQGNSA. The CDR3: CASSLVAGASNEQFF. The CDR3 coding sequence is TGTGCCAGCAGCTTAGTAGCGGGAGCATCGAATGAGCAGTTCTTC. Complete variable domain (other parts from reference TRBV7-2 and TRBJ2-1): GAGVSQSPSNKVTEKGKDVELRCDPISGHTALYWYRQSLGQGLEFLIYFQGNSAPDKSGLPSDRFSAERTGGSVSTLTIQRTQQEDSAVYLCASSLVAGASNEQFFGPGTRLTVL.